This TCR beta chain was recorded in a study of shared clonotypes between healthy human individuals. Broader study findings: Sharing across four donors was highest in naive CD4 (around 5%) and lowest in memory CD8 (approximately 0.4%).

Terminally differentiated effector memory CD45RA+ cells were excluded from the naive CD8 cells, which were CD45RO-negative and positively selected for CCR7. The CDR3 consists of 16 residues. CDR1 is SEHNR, CDR2 FQNEAQ, per germline (reference sequence). V dropped 5 bases and J dropped 4; count of bases not matched to a gene: 11. Note on this clone: Its antigen is currently unknown.

TCRdb's copy holds only in-frame clones and misses some; the assay was immunoSEQ multiplex PCR. The sample yields about 2 million clones, just under 95% seen once. The sequencing input was naive CD8+ T cells sorted from blood. This TCR was recovered from a man aged 18 to 29 in good health. This chain links TRBV7-9 with TRBJ2-5; 9 nucleotides match TRBD1. CDR3 residues: CASSLPGQGMGETQYF. Written as DNA, the CDR3 is TGTGCCAGCAGCCTACCGGGACAGGGAATGGGAGAGACCCAGTACTTC.